This T cell receptor beta chain was profiled in a study of CD8 T cells in ankylosing spondylitis. General observations from the study: Seven to nine highly homologous variants formed a TCR beta motif that appeared characteristic of ankylosing spondylitis blood.

About this clonotype: Antigen specificity is unknown.

MiXCR was run by TCRdb on the 5' RACE reads, yielding one entry per CDR3 protein. The sample yields around 390,000 distinct CDR3 sequences, 20% to 25% seen once. Germline CDR1 reads MDHEN; CDR2 reads SYDVKM. There are 11 residues in the CDR3. Trimming removed 6 bases from V and 8 bases from J, with 10 bases in between. This rearrangement joins TRBV28 to TRBJ1-2; D is unresolved. The clonotype originates from a male donor with ankylosing spondylitis. Sequencing was carried out using blood, either unsorted or a sorted T cell fraction (not recorded which). The CDR3 reads CASSSAPGYTF. The CDR3 region has the DNA TGTGCCAGCAGCTCGGCTCCAGGCTACACCTTC.